The 14 T cell receptor beta chains in this list originate from one sample, sequenced in a study of shared clonotypes between healthy human individuals. Some clones are missing from TCRdb's copy, which holds only in-frame ones; the method was immunoSEQ multiplex PCR. In the table there are about a million clones, 70% to 80% of which are singletons. The sequenced material came from memory CD4+ T cells from PBMCs. Subset of the sample: CD45RA-negative fraction. The receptors shown here come from a man aged 18-30 years in good health. Some clones in this sample may be carry-over from other donors' samples.

This clone has just a few counts. CDR3 sequence (DNA): TGTGCCAGCAGCTCCGTTAGCGGATACAATGAGCAGTTCTTC. It is translated as CASSSVSGYNEQFF. This chain connects TRBV11-3 to TRBJ2-1; D possibly corresponds to TRBD2 (6 bases). CDR1 and CDR2 (germline): SGHNT, YENEEA. V lost 4 bases, J lost 4 bases, and 11 bases lay in between. The CDR3 totals 14 residues.

This sequence joins TRBV5-1 and TRBJ2-3, with 7 bases fitting TRBD2. Germline V lookup: CDR1 SGHRS, CDR2 YFSETQ. CDR3 length: 17 residues. V lost 4 bases and J lost 3; bases outside the gene matches: 14. CDR3 residues: CASSIRLAVFGTDTQYF. In DNA, the CDR3 is TGCGCCAGCAGCATTAGACTAGCCGTCTTTGGGACAGATACGCAGTATTTT. The entire variable domain, with the rest obtained from reference TRBV5-1 and TRBJ2-3, is as follows: KAGVTQTPRYLIKTRGQQVTLSCSPISGHRSVSWYQQTPGQGLQFLFEYFSETQRNKGNFPGRFSGRQFSNSRSEMNVSTLELGDSALYLCASSIRLAVFGTDTQYFGPGTRLTVL.

The chain employs TRBV5-4 and TRBJ2-7, with 11 bases matching TRBD2. Germline loops: CDR1 SGHNT, CDR2 YYREEE (reference sequence). The trim removed 4 bases at V and 5 bases at J, leaving 8 bases unmatched. The CDR3 has 15 amino acids. The DNA of the CDR3 is TGTGCCAGCAGCCAAAAACTAGCGGGAGTTAACGAGCAGTACTTC. It yields the protein CASSQKLAGVNEQYF.

The chain uses TRBV27 and TRBJ1-1; possibly TRBD1 for D (6 bases). This CDR3 is built from 15 residues. Trimming pared 5 bases from V and 5 bases from J, leaving 18 bases between. The germline CDR1 and CDR2 sequences are MNHEY and SMNVEV (reference sequence). The CDR3 region has the DNA TGTGCCAGCAGTAGGGACACAGGGTACTGGACTGAAGCTTTCTTT. It encodes CASSRDTGYWTEAFF.

This chain links TRBV5-4 with TRBJ2-1, with TRBD1 matching over 7 bases. V dropped 4 bases and J dropped 9; count of bases not matched to a gene: 10. In germline, CDR1 is SGHNT, CDR2 YYREEE (reference sequence). This CDR3 contains 14 residues. The CDR3 region is CASSQPTGSGEQFF. CDR3 DNA: TGTGCCAGCAGCCAACCGACAGGGTCCGGTGAGCAGTTCTTC.

The chain links TRBV4-3 to TRBJ2-1; 8 bases align to TRBD2. Germline trimming cut 4 bases from V and 0 bases from J; bases unmatched to any gene: 8. Germline loops: CDR1 LGHNA, CDR2 YSLEER. The CDR3 sequence is 17 residues long. Here the CDR3 DNA reads TGCGCCAGCAGCCTGGGCGGGGCGGGAGGCTCCTACAATGAGCAGTTCTTC. This translates into CASSLGGAGGSYNEQFF.

The J gene is TRBJ2-1, the V gene TRBV4-1, with D perhaps given as TRBD1 or TRBD2 (5 bases each). CDR3 length: 15 amino acids. V lost 4 bases to trimming and J lost 2 bases, with 12 bases between them. Germline loops: CDR1 MGHRA, CDR2 YSYEKL. CDR3 region: CASSPVGVTYNEQFF. The CDR3 DNA reads as TGCGCCAGCAGCCCGGTGGGGGTAACCTACAATGAGCAGTTCTTC.

The V and J genes are TRBV18 and TRBJ2-1, with D perhaps TRBD2 (6 bases). Germline V gene sequence: CDR1 KGHSH, CDR2 LQKENI. V lost 3 bases and J 7 bases, leaving 16 bases between the germline ends. The CDR3 runs to 15 residues. Here the CDR3 reads CASSPPQRAENEQFF. In nucleotides, the CDR3 is TGTGCCAGCTCACCGCCCCAGCGGGCGGAGAATGAGCAGTTCTTC.

V and J are TRBV28 and TRBJ1-3, with TRBD1 as a possible D gene (6 bases). Looked up from germline, CDR1 is MDHEN and CDR2 is SYDVKM. The CDR3 has 16 amino acids. Trimming removed 3 bases from V and 4 bases from J, with 16 bases in between. The CDR3 loop is CASSLEQGGIGNTIYF. The CDR3 DNA reads as TGTGCCAGCAGTTTGGAACAGGGTGGTATAGGAAACACCATATATTTT.

The table lists this clone with a count of one. V usage is TRBV5-1 and J usage is TRBJ2-2, with TRBD2 identical over 12 bases. The germline V gene has CDR1 SGHRS and CDR2 YFSETQ. J gave up 7 bases and V 4 bases, and 2 bases lay outside the gene matches. The CDR3 totals 14 residues. The CDR3 DNA sequence: TGCGCCAGCAGCCCACTAGCGGGAGGCGGGGAGCTGTTTTTT. It is translated as CASSPLAGGGELFF.

The chain combines TRBV29-1 with TRBJ2-7, with 10 bases fitting TRBD1. The junction had 6 bases not matched to a gene; V was cut back by 4 bases and J by 3 bases. The CDR3 length is 14 residues. Germline V gene data show CDR1 as SQVTM and CDR2 as ANQGSEA. CDR3 in amino acids: CSVARTGGNYEQYF. CDR3 DNA sequence: TGCAGCGTTGCAAGGACAGGGGGTAACTACGAGCAGTACTTC.

This clone was counted only a few times. The sample carries other DNA sequences with the same CDR3. The rearrangement uses TRBV6-1 and TRBJ2-5, with TRBD1 matching 7 bases. The CDR3 is 15 amino acids. J was trimmed by 5 bases and V by 4 bases; bases with no gene match: 10. From germline, CDR1 is MNHNS and CDR2 SASEGT. In DNA, the CDR3 is TGTGCCAGCAGTGTACTGAGACAGGGTGCGGAGACCCAGTACTTC. It encodes CASSVLRQGAETQYF.

This clone is a singleton in its sample. This chain uses TRBV18 with TRBJ1-5; 10 bases are shared with TRBD1. Looked up from germline, CDR1 is KGHSH and CDR2 is LQKENI. The J segment lost 9 bases and the V segment lost 6 bases, leaving 11 bases of the junction unmatched. The CDR3 sequence is 15 residues long. CDR3: CASSTGTGDLGPQHF. Here the CDR3 DNA reads TGTGCCAGCTCGACCGGGACAGGGGATCTGGGGCCCCAGCATTTT.

This clone was seen just once. The chain has TRBV11-2 and TRBJ2-3, with 11 bases aligning to TRBD1. The CDR3 sequence is 14 residues long. V was clipped by 5 bases and J by 4 bases; unmatched bases: 2. The germline CDR1 and CDR2 sequences are SGHAT and FQNNGV. Written as DNA, the CDR3 is TGTGCCAGCAGCCGGACAGGGGGCTCAGATACGCAGTATTTT. This translates into CASSRTGGSDTQYF.